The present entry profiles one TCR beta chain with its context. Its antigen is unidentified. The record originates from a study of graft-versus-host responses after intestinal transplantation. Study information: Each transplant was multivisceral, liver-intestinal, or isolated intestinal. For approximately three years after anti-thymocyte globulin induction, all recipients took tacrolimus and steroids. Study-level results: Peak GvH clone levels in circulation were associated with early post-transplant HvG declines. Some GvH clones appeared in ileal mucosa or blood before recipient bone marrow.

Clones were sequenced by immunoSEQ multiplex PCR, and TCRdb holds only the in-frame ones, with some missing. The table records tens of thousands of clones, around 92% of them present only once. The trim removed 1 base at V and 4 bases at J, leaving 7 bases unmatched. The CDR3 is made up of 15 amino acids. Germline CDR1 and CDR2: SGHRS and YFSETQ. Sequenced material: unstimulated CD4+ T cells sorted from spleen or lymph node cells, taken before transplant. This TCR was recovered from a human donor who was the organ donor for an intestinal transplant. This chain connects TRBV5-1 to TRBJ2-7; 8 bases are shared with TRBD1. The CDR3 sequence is CASSLRQGASYEQYF. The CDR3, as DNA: TGCGCCAGCAGCTTGCGTCAGGGGGCGAGTTACGAGCAGTACTTC.